This TCR beta chain was captured in a study of T cell responses to AZD1222 COVID-19 vaccine. V gave up 1 base and J gave up 7 bases, with 8 bases separating them. The length of the CDR3 is 13 residues. Germline CDR1 and CDR2: SEHNR and FQNEAQ (reference sequence). In the case of this clone: Antigen: not known.

Findings of the study overall: Spike-specific TCRs gained breadth and depth after people received two AZD1222 doses. Repertoire samples came only from after the peak T cell response. White British ancestry dominated among donors, who included more females, and clonal diversity was possibly underestimated.

Produced via immunoSEQ multiplex PCR; TCRdb's table is partial and in-frame only. The data show under 150,000 clones, approximately 88% seen once. The input for sequencing was peripheral blood, taken on day 0 of AZD1222 vaccination. The TCR was taken from an adult in good health. The rearrangement joins TRBV7-9 to TRBJ1-5, with a weak D call TRBD1 (5 bases). The CDR3 region is CASSLGGDQPQHF. CDR3 DNA: TGTGCCAGCAGCTTAGGGGGGGACCAGCCCCAGCATTTT.